Following are 9 T cell receptor beta chains from one sample sequenced in a study of cytomegalovirus exposure and HLA in healthy donors. Profiling relied on immunoSEQ multiplex PCR, and the TCRdb table lists in-frame clones only, not all of them. Seen here are under 300,000 clones, around 87% observed once, and the top ten hold around 0.34%. The material sequenced was PBMCs. All receptors derive from a woman aged 18-29 years in good health and CMV-seronegative.

This rearrangement joins TRBV6-1 to TRBJ2-2; D possibly corresponds to TRBD1 (6 bases). This CDR3 spans 16 amino acids. The germline V and J ends were trimmed by 4 bases and 4 bases, with 16 bases remaining between them. Germline V gene data show CDR1 as MNHNS and CDR2 as SASEGT. CDR3 bases: TGTGCCAGCAGTGGAGAGTTGGGGGCCATCACCGGGGAGCTGTTTTTT. Protein: CASSGELGAITGELFF.

The chain has TRBV6-5 and TRBJ2-1; 11 bases match TRBD2. The J segment lost 2 bases and the V segment lost 7 bases, leaving 4 bases of the junction unmatched. The CDR3 spans 15 residues. CDR1 is MNHEY and CDR2 is SVGAGI in the germline V gene. The CDR3 spells CASNRLAGTYNEQFF. CDR3 DNA: TGTGCCAGCAATCGACTAGCGGGGACCTACAATGAGCAGTTCTTC.

The chain combines TRBV29-1 with TRBJ1-5; TRBD1 might be the D (5 bases). The CDR3 is 12 residues long. Trimming took off 6 bases at V and 5 bases at J, with 11 bases between the two ends. From germline, CDR1 is SQVTM and CDR2 ANQGSEA. DNA of the CDR3: TGCAGCGTAATAGCGGGGGATCAGCCCCAGCATTTT. Amino acid sequence: CSVIAGDQPQHF.

V is TRBV28 and J is TRBJ1-1, with a possible D match to TRBD1 (5 bases). The CDR3 has 14 residues. V was cut by 8 bases and J by 5 bases, with 18 bases left in between. Germline loops: CDR1 MDHEN, CDR2 SYDVKM. The CDR3 loop reads CASRRRGWQTEAFF. CDR3 coding DNA: TGTGCCAGCCGCCGCCGGGGGTGGCAGACTGAAGCTTTCTTT.

As DNA, the CDR3 is TGTGCCAGCAGCTTGGTACTAGATGGCTACACCTTC. This gives the protein CASSLVLDGYTF. This chain joins TRBV5-4 and TRBJ1-2; D is undetermined. V was trimmed by 0 bases and J by 6 bases, leaving 6 bases between them. Germline V gives CDR1 SGHNT, CDR2 YYREEE (reference sequence). The CDR3 runs 12 residues.

CDR3 amino acids: CASSYPTGADEQFF. The CDR3 DNA reads as TGTGCCAGCAGTTACCCGACAGGGGCCGATGAGCAGTTCTTC. The rearrangement uses TRBV6-5 and TRBJ2-1; 8 bases match TRBD1. V was clipped by 2 bases and J by 8 bases; unmatched bases: 5. The CDR3 runs 14 residues. CDR1 and CDR2 from the germline V gene are MNHEY and SVGAGI.

This chain joins TRBV7-3 and TRBJ2-1; no clear D. V lost 2 bases, J lost 6 bases, and 11 bases lay in between. The germline CDR1 and CDR2 sequences are SGHTA and FQGTGA. The CDR3 contains 14 residues. This CDR3 reads CASSLEAVANEQFF. The DNA of the CDR3 is TGTGCCAGCAGCTTAGAGGCGGTAGCCAATGAGCAGTTCTTC.

V usage is TRBV29-1 and J usage is TRBJ1-1; 8 bases agree with TRBD1. The CDR3 spans 12 residues. The junction had 2 bases not matched to a gene; V was cut back by 7 bases and J by 1 base. The germline V gene has CDR1 SQVTM and CDR2 ANQGSEA. The CDR3 DNA reads TGCAGCGCGGGACAGGCGAACACTGAAGCTTTCTTT. This gives the protein CSAGQANTEAFF.

V usage is TRBV4-1 and J usage is TRBJ2-7, with 10 bases fitting TRBD1. The germline CDR1 and CDR2 sequences are MGHRA and YSYEKL. The trim removed 7 bases at V and 4 bases at J, leaving 7 bases unmatched. The CDR3 loop spans 14 amino acids. The CDR3: CASKIGTGAYEQYV. The CDR3 DNA sequence: TGCGCCAGCAAAATCGGGACAGGGGCATACGAGCAGTACGTC.